This T cell receptor (beta chain) was documented in a study of tumor-infiltrating lymphocytes in primary liver carcinoma. Notes on the study in general: Tumor top-250-clone fractions significantly exceeded those of blood (p = 0.039). Tumor region pairs shared more overlap than did tumor-adjacent and tumor-blood pairs.

V dropped 5 bases and J dropped 5; count of bases not matched to a gene: 13. Germline loops: CDR1 SGHAT, CDR2 FQNNGV. This CDR3 has 17 amino acids. Starting from 500 ng of total RNA, TCR beta cDNA was produced with a primer in the constant region. ARM-PCR, slightly modified, supplied the TCR beta libraries through three nested multiplex PCR rounds. The two initial PCR rounds, roughly 11 cycles each, used TRBV1-TRBV30 forward and C-beta reverse primers. TCRdb itself ran the multiplex PCR reads through MiXCR, one entry per CDR3 protein. In the table there are about 330,000 distinct CDR3 sequences, approximately 65% of which are singletons. Alongside blood RNA obtained from unsorted whole blood, germline DNA was also extracted. Remarks on this clonotype: What it binds is unknown.

J is TRBJ1-4 and V is TRBV11-2, with TRBD1 identical over 8 bases. Material for sequencing was peripheral blood. The TCR originated in a man in his forties with primary liver carcinoma and hepatitis B virus infection. DNA for the CDR3: TGTGCCAGCAGCACACACCAGGGGGCAGCGATAAATGAAAAACTGTTTTTT. Protein sequence: CASSTHQGAAINEKLFF.